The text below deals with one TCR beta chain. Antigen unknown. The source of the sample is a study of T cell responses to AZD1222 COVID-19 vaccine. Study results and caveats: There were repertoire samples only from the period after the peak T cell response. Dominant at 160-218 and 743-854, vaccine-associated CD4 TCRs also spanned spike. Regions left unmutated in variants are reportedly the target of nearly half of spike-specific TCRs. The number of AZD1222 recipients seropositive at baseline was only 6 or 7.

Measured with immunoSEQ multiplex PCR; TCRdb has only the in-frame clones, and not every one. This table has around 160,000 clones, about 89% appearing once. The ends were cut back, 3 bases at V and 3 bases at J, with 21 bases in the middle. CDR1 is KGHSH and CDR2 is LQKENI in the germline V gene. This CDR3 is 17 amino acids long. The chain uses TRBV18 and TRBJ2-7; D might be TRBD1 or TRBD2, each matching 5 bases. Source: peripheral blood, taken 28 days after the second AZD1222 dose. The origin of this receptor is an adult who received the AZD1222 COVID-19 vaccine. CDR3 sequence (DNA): TGTGCCAGCTCACCGGGTGGGCAGGGAGCCGCCTACTACGAGCAGTACTTC. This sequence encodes CASSPGGQGAAYYEQYF.